This T cell receptor (beta chain) was sequenced during a study of monozygotic twins with inflammatory bowel disease. The CDR3 runs to 13 residues. About this clonotype: The antigen remains unidentified.

For each CDR3 protein, TCRdb gives one entry from its re-call of the 5' RACE reads, without DNA. The sample table sets out some 160,000 distinct CDR3 sequences. Findings and limits, study-wide: For IBD patients, clonotypes shared with others were fewer than for healthy twins, especially with disease activity.

V is TRBV12-3 or TRBV12-4 and J is TRBJ1-1. The material sequenced was blood. The sequence derives from a human donor with ulcerative colitis or Crohn's disease, or a healthy co-twin of an affected twin (not recorded which). CDR3 sequence: CASSFWENTEAFF.